These 12 T cell receptor beta chains came from one sample sequenced in a study of blood T cells in healthy people across ages. PCR was performed a second time for about 6 to 11 cycles using a sample-barcoded 5' primer and a J-beta primer mix. TCRdb re-analysed the 5' RACE reads in MiXCR, keeping a single row per CDR3 protein. Of 580,000 or so distinct CDR3 sequences in the sample, roughly 43% were seen once. Sequencing used blood. These TCRs come from a man of 80 years or more in good health.

In this sample, this clonotype turned up once. The rearrangement joins TRBV10-3 to TRBJ1-1; D is undetermined. V was trimmed by 3 bases and J by 7 bases, leaving 12 bases between them. Per germline, CDR1 ENHRY and CDR2 SYGVKD. This CDR3 comprises 13 residues. As DNA, the CDR3 is TGTGCCATCAGTGAAGGAGATGGAAGTGAAGCTTTCTTT. This codes for CAISEGDGSEAFF.

This sequence joins TRBV9 and TRBJ2-7; the D gene is possibly TRBD1 (6 bases). V was clipped by 0 bases and J by 4 bases, with 14 bases between them. This CDR3 comprises 15 residues. Germline-derived CDR1 and CDR2 are SGDLS and YYNGEE. The CDR3, as DNA: TGTGCCAGCAGCGTAGCCCCGGGACACCAATACGAGCAGTACTTC. It is translated as CASSVAPGHQYEQYF.

This clonotype showed up just a few times. The chain carries TRBV5-1 and TRBJ1-2, with no clear D. The V end was cut by 4 bases, the J end by 2 bases, with 15 bases between. Germline V CDR1 and CDR2: SGHRS, YFSETQ. The CDR3 runs 15 residues. The CDR3 bases are TGCGCCAGCAGCCCCCGGAGGGCCCCCAACTATGGCTACACCTTC. This encodes CASSPRRAPNYGYTF.

This clonotype showed up just a few times. The junction departs from germline at one end; a sequencing error may be responsible. The chain carries TRBV29-1 and TRBJ2-6; D uncertain. The CDR3 is made up of 13 amino acids. Germline-derived CDR1 and CDR2 are SQVTM and ANQGSEA. The CDR3 loop is CSVEHSGTNVLTF. CDR3 in DNA: TGCAGCGTGGAACACTCTGGGACCAACGTCCTGACTTTC.

The rearrangement links TRBV4-1 to TRBJ2-7; D possibly corresponds to TRBD1 (6 bases). CDR3 size: 16 residues. V dropped 4 bases and J dropped 4 bases, with 20 bases sitting between them. The germline V gene encodes CDR1 MGHRA and CDR2 YSYEKL. This CDR3 reads CASSLKTGDTGYEQYF. The CDR3, as DNA: TGCGCCAGCAGCCTAAAGACAGGCGATACGGGGTACGAGCAGTACTTC.

This clonotype was observed a few times. The genes are TRBV5-1 and TRBJ2-1; 8 nucleotides align to TRBD2. CDR1 is SGHRS and CDR2 is YFSETQ in the germline V gene. Trimming took 5 bases from V and 4 from J; bases not matched to a gene: 5. The CDR3 covers 14 residues. CDR3 sequence: CASRLSGSYNEQFF. CDR3 DNA sequence: TGCGCCAGCAGACTCAGCGGGAGTTACAATGAGCAGTTCTTC. The whole variable domain, remainder taken from reference TRBV5-1 and TRBJ2-1, is KAGVTQTPRYLIKTRGQQVTLSCSPISGHRSVSWYQQTPGQGLQFLFEYFSETQRNKGNFPGRFSGRQFSNSRSEMNVSTLELGDSALYLCASRLSGSYNEQFFGPGTRLTVL.

Comment on this clonotype: Its ends do not fully match the called genes, so a read error is possible. The genes are TRBV6-5 and TRBJ2-7; no firm D call. The length of the CDR3 is 14 residues. Germline CDR1 and CDR2: MNHEY and SVGAGI. This CDR3 is CASIYSSRSYEQYF. The CDR3 bases are TGTGCCAGCATTTACTCTTCCCGGTCCTACGAGCAGTACTTC.

V gene TRBV6-2 or TRBV6-3 combines with J gene TRBJ2-5; 9 bases are shared with TRBD2. V lost 7 bases to trimming and J lost 5 bases; unmatched junction nucleotides: 11. The CDR3 runs to 15 residues. Germline CDR1 is MNHEY and CDR2 is SVGEGT. This chain's CDR3 is CASTSTGTSRETQYF. The CDR3 region has the DNA TGTGCCAGCACTTCAACCGGGACTAGCCGTGAGACCCAGTACTTC.

This chain connects TRBV7-8 to TRBJ2-7; possible D gene TRBD2, 5 bases. Deletions cut 5 bases from V and 6 bases from J, with 11 bases between. Per germline, CDR1 SGHVS and CDR2 FQNEAQ. The CDR3 sequence is 12 residues long. DNA for the CDR3: TGTGCCAGCAGCCAACGTGAGGGCGAGCAGTACTTC. Protein: CASSQREGEQYF.

This clonotype was recorded a few times. The chain employs TRBV20-1 and TRBJ2-7, with D unresolved. Per germline, CDR1 DFQATT and CDR2 SNEGSKA (reference sequence). V was cut by 6 bases and J by 1 base, with 16 bases left in between. The CDR3 spans 14 residues. CDR3 sequence: CSARWAIGSYEQYF. CDR3 DNA sequence: TGCAGTGCAAGGTGGGCCATCGGATCCTACGAGCAGTACTTC.

This chain uses TRBV27 with TRBJ2-2, with a possible D match to TRBD1 (6 bases). The V gene's germline CDR1 is MNHEY and CDR2 SMNVEV (reference sequence). Trimming left V 5 bases short and J 6 bases short, with 13 bases between. The CDR3 sequence is 14 residues long. The CDR3 spells CASSPGTRAGELFF. The CDR3 DNA sequence: TGTGCCAGCAGTCCAGGGACAAGGGCCGGGGAGCTGTTTTTT.

There are many counts of this clonotype. A much larger clone lies one base from this, so it may be a read error. The gene calls are TRBV6-6 and TRBJ2-5, with 14 bases matching TRBD2. The CDR3 runs 16 residues. CDR1 MNHNY and CDR2 SVGAGI come from the germline V gene (reference sequence). V dropped 6 bases and J dropped 11; count of bases not matched to a gene: 14. CDR3 DNA sequence: TGTGCCAGCAGGGACTCCGGACTAGCGGGAGGCAATGAGCAGTACTTC. This sequence encodes CASRDSGLAGGNEQYF.